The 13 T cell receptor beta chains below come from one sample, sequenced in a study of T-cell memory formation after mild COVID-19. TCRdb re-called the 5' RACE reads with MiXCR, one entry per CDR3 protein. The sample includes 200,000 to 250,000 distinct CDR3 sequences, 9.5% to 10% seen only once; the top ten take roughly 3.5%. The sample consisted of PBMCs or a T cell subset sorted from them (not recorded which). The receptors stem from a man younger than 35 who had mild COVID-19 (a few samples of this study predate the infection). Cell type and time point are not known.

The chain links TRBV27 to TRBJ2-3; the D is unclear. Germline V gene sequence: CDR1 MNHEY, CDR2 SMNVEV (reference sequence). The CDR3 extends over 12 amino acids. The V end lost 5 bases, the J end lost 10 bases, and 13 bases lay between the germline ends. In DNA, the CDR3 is TGTGCCAGCAGTACTCTCCAAGGAGCGCAGTATTTT. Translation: CASSTLQGAQYF.

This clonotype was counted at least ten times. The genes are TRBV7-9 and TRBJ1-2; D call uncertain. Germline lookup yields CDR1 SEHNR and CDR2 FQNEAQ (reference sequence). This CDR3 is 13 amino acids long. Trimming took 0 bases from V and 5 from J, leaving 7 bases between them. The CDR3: CASSLAGPYGYTF. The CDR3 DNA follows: TGTGCCAGCAGCTTAGCGGGCCCTTATGGCTACACCTTC. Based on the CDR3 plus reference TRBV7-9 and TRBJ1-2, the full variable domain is DTGVSQNPRHKITKRGQNVTFRCDPISEHNRLYWYRQTLGQGPEFLTYFQNEAQLEKSRLLSDRFSAERPKGSFSTLEIQRTEQGDSAMYLCASSLAGPYGYTFGSGTRLTVV.

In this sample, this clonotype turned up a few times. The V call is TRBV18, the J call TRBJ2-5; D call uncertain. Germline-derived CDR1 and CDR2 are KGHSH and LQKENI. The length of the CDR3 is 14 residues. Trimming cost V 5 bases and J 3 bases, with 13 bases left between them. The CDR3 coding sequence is TGTGCCAGCTCAATTATGGCACGGGAAGAGACCCAGTACTTC. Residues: CASSIMAREETQYF.

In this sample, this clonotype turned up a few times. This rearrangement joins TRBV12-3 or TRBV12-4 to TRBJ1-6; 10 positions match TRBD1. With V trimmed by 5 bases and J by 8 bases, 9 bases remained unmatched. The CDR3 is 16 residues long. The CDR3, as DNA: TGTGCCAGCAGTCCCCAGGACAGGGGGGCGGATTCACCCCTCCACTTT. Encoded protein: CASSPQDRGADSPLHF.

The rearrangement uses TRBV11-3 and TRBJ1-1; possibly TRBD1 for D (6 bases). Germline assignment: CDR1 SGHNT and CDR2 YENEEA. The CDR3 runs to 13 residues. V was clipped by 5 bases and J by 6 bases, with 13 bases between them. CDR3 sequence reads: CASSSGGRAEAFF. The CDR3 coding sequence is TGTGCCAGCAGCAGCGGGGGGCGAGCTGAAGCTTTCTTT. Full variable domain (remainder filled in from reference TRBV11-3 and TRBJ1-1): EAGVVQSPRYKIIEKKQPVAFWCNPISGHNTLYWYLQNLGQGPELLIRYENEEAVDDSQLPKDRFSAERLKGVDSTLKIQPAELGDSAVYLCASSSGGRAEAFFGQGTRLTVV.

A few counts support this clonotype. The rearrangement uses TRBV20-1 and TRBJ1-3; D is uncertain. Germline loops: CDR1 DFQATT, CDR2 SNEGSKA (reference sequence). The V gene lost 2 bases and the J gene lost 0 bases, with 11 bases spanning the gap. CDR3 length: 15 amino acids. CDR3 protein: CSARILEGSGNTIYF. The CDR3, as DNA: TGCAGTGCTAGAATCTTGGAGGGCTCTGGAAACACCATATATTTT.

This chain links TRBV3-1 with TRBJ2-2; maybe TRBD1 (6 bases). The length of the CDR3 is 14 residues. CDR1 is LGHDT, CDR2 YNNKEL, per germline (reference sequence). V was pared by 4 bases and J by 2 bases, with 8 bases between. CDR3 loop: CASSRGGNTGELFF. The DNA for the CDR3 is TGTGCCAGCAGCCGAGGGGGAAACACCGGGGAGCTGTTTTTT.

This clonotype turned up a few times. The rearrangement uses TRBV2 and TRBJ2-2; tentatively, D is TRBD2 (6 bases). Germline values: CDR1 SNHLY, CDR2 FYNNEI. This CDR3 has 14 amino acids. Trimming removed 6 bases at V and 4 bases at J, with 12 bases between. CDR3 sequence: CASRDQGGTGELFF. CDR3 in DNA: TGTGCCAGCAGGGACCAGGGAGGCACCGGGGAGCTGTTTTTT.

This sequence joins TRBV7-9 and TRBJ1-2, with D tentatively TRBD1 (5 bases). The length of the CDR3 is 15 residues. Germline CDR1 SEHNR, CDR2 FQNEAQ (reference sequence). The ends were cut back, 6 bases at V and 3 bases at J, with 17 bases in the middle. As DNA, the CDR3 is TGTGCCAGCAGACGTGGGGCGCCCGATTACTATGGCTACACCTTC. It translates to CASRRGAPDYYGYTF.

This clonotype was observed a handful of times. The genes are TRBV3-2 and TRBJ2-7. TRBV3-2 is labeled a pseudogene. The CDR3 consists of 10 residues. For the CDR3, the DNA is TGTGCCACCCGAGGTGGTGAGCAGTACGTC. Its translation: CATRGGEQYV.

CDR3 bases: TGTGCCAGCTCCAGACAGGGGTTCGGAAGGCAGTACTTC. Translation: CASSRQGFGRQYF. The rearrangement joins TRBV6-5 to TRBJ2-7, with 8 bases identical to TRBD1. V shed 8 bases, J shed 9 bases, and the junction held 12 bases outside the gene matches. The germline V gene has CDR1 MNHEY and CDR2 SVGAGI. The CDR3 consists of 13 residues.

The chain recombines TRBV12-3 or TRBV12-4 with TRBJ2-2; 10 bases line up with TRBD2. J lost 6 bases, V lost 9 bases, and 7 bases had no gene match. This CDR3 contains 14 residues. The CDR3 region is CASIAGGRAGELFF. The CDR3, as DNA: TGTGCCAGTATAGCGGGGGGCAGGGCCGGGGAGCTGTTTTTT.

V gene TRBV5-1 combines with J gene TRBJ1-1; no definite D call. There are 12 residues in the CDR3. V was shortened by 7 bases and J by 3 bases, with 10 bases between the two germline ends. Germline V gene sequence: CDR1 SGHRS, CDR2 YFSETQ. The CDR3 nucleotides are TGCGCCAGCCGGGCAGACTACACTGAAGCTTTCTTT. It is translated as CASRADYTEAFF.